Sequencing of this T cell receptor (beta chain) was carried out in a study of Ad26.COV2.S vaccination and SARS-CoV-2 variants. Study as a whole: Participants got Ad26.COV2.S intramuscularly, once or twice 56 days apart.

Documented treatment: about 20 received Ad26.COV2.S at low or high dose, single or two shots; a few received placebo; per-sample allocation not given. Sampling took place 63 days after the first vaccine or placebo injection. Method: immunoSEQ multiplex PCR; TCRdb's copy keeps in-frame clones and lacks some. Seen here are roughly 400,000 clones, around 90% observed once, and the top ten hold roughly 3.9%. There are 15 residues in the CDR3. Germline CDR1 and CDR2: SGHTA and FQGTGA. The ends lost 5 bases at V and 3 bases at J; junction bases unmatched: 4. This receptor was taken from a person between 18 and 65 years old who received the Ad26.COV2.S COVID-19 vaccine or a placebo. V gene TRBV7-3 combines with J gene TRBJ2-1; 10 bases fit TRBD2. Sample: peripheral blood, taken in a trial of Ad26.COV2.S vaccine versus placebo. This CDR3 reads CASSQLAGSYNEQFF. CDR3 in DNA: TGTGCCAGCAGCCAACTAGCGGGGAGCTACAATGAGCAGTTCTTC.